This T cell receptor (beta chain) came from a study of shared clonotypes between healthy human individuals. Study findings and constraints: The genetic and exposure-history diversity represented was limited by few donors.

The table lists this clone with a count of one. Antigen unknown. Here immunoSEQ multiplex PCR was the method, and the copy in TCRdb shows in-frame clones only, minus some. The table includes some 1,600,000 clones, 95% to 99% detected once. Trimming took 1 base from V and 9 from J, leaving 16 bases between them. Germline CDR1 is SGHVS and CDR2 is FQNEAQ. CDR3 length: 15 residues. Donors, healthy HIV-negative adults, lacked recent acute infections or vaccinations. The source is a man aged 25 to 40 in good health. The chain uses TRBV7-8 and TRBJ2-1; tentatively, D is TRBD2 (6 bases). Sequences were obtained from naive CD4+ T cells sorted from blood. Noted subset: CD45RA+ positively selected. The CDR3 loop is CASSLETGVPGEQFF. The CDR3 DNA sequence: TGTGCCAGCAGCTTAGAGACGGGAGTGCCTGGTGAGCAGTTCTTC.